The rows below give T cell receptor beta chains drawn from one sample of a study of cytomegalovirus exposure and HLA in healthy donors. The method was immunoSEQ multiplex PCR; TCRdb's version includes in-frame clones alone and lacks a portion of them. The table has 130,000 or so clones, approximately 77% seen once. The sample consisted of PBMCs. The origin of the receptors is a woman aged 40 to 55 in good health and CMV-seronegative. Each CDR3 is given with its conserved first and last residue. The order of the fields is V gene, clone size, D gene, CDR3 length, J gene, CDR3 DNA, CDR3 protein. D genes are given only for firm matches. Clone size is stated in some rows and not others, as once, few, many or a class when expanded.

V: TRBV4-1
size: NA
D: TRBD1
length: 14
J: TRBJ1-5
DNA: TGCGCCAGCAGCCAAGGACAGGGACGGCAGCCCCAGCATTTT
CDR3: CASSQGQGRQPQHF

V: TRBV5-1
size: few
D: TRBD1
length: 14
J: TRBJ2-7
DNA: TGCGCCAGCAGCCCCGGGACAGGGGACTACGAGCAGTACTTC
CDR3: CASSPGTGDYEQYF

V: TRBV25-1
size: once
D: NA
length: 13
J: TRBJ2-7
DNA: TGTGCCAGCAGTGACCCAGGGACCTACGAGCAGTACTTC
CDR3: CASSDPGTYEQYF

V: TRBV7-6
size: NA
D: NA
length: 13
J: TRBJ1-2
DNA: TGTGCCAGCAGCTTAGATCGGCAGGGCGACTACACCTTC
CDR3: CASSLDRQGDYTF

V: TRBV2
size: NA
D: NA
length: 14
J: TRBJ2-7
DNA: TGTGCCAGCAGTGTCTTGAGTTTGAGTAGCGAGCAGTACTTC
CDR3: CASSVLSLSSEQYF

V: TRBV7-6
size: NA
D: NA
length: 15
J: TRBJ1-2
DNA: TGTGCCAGCAGCCATCAGGGCACTCTTAACTATGGCTACACCTTC
CDR3: CASSHQGTLNYGYTF

V: TRBV5-1
size: NA
D: NA
length: 17
J: TRBJ2-6
DNA: TGCGCCAGCAGCTTGGACCTTACGGGATCTGGGGCCAACGTCCTGACTTTC
CDR3: CASSLDLTGSGANVLTF

V: TRBV6-5
size: NA
D: NA
length: 15
J: TRBJ2-7
DNA: TGTGCCAGCAGTTACCAACGGGGGGCTGCTTACGAGCAGTACTTC
CDR3: CASSYQRGAAYEQYF

V: TRBV7-9
size: NA
D: NA
length: 16
J: TRBJ1-1
DNA: TGTGCCAGCAGCACCCGTCTCACGGGGATGAACACTGAAGCTTTCTTT
CDR3: CASSTRLTGMNTEAFF

V: TRBV28
size: NA
D: NA
length: 14
J: TRBJ2-7
DNA: TGTGCCAGCAGTTTAGGGCGGAGGAGTGACGAGCAGTACTTC
CDR3: CASSLGRRSDEQYF

V: TRBV4-1
size: NA
D: NA
length: 16
J: TRBJ2-7
DNA: TGCGCCAGCAGCCAAGGATGGGGCAGCCGCTCCTACGAGCAGTACTTC
CDR3: CASSQGWGSRSYEQYF